These 18 T cell receptor beta chains share one sample of origin, sequenced in a study of neurological immune-mediated disorders. Each CDR3 protein gets one entry after TCRdb re-called the 5' RACE reads with MiXCR. The sample records 65,000 to 95,000 distinct CDR3 sequences, 5% to 5.5% being singletons. Sample: PBMCs. These receptors were collected from a woman in her twenties or thirties with multiple sclerosis.

This clonotype appeared many times. The chain has TRBV5-1 and TRBJ1-1; unclear D gene. The CDR3 loop spans 13 amino acids. V was trimmed by 7 bases and J by 2 bases, leaving 12 bases between them. Germline V gene lookup returns CDR1 SGHRS and CDR2 YFSETQ. The CDR3 sequence is CASRAGSNTEAFF. The CDR3 coding sequence is TGCGCCAGCCGCGCGGGGTCTAACACTGAAGCTTTCTTT.

This clonotype was recorded at least ten times. The V call is TRBV7-6, the J call TRBJ1-2; D possibly corresponds to TRBD1 (5 bases). V lost 5 bases and J lost 8, with 18 bases in between. This CDR3 spans 14 amino acids. Germline values: CDR1 SGHVS, CDR2 FNYEAQ. The CDR3 DNA reads as TGTGCCAGCAGCCCCTTAAGCGGGGGAGGGGGCTACACCTTC. Amino acid sequence: CASSPLSGGGGYTF.

This clonotype was found many times. The rearrangement joins TRBV6-1 to TRBJ1-1, with D tentatively TRBD1 (5 bases). V was pared by 6 bases and J by 1 base, with 33 bases between. The germline gives CDR1 MNHNS, CDR2 SASEGT. This CDR3 comprises 21 residues. The CDR3, as DNA: TGTGCCAGCAGCGGCCTCCGTAGGGCAGGGTTCATAAATAAAGCGAACACTGAAGCTTTCTTT. This gives the protein CASSGLRRAGFINKANTEAFF.

In its sample, this clonotype was seen many times. The V and J genes are TRBV20-1 and TRBJ1-4; no reliable D call. Germline lookup yields CDR1 DFQATT and CDR2 SNEGSKA (reference sequence). Trimming stripped 1 base from V and 5 bases from J, with 8 bases between. This CDR3 is built from 13 residues. The CDR3: CSARAGRNEKLFF. For the CDR3, the DNA is TGCAGTGCTAGAGCTGGCAGGAATGAAAAACTGTTTTTT.

This clonotype has at least ten counts. The gene calls are TRBV7-3 and TRBJ2-1, with 10 bases lining up with TRBD1. This CDR3 has 16 residues. The germline V gene has CDR1 SGHTA and CDR2 FQGTGA. V was clipped by 1 base and J by 7 bases; unmatched bases: 7. The CDR3 DNA sequence: TGTGCCAGCAGCTTAAAACGGGACAGGGGATCGAATGAGCAGTTCTTC. Its translation: CASSLKRDRGSNEQFF. The variable domain in full, completed from reference TRBV7-3 and TRBJ2-1, reads GAGVSQTPSNKVTEKGKYVELRCDPISGHTALYWYRQSLGQGPEFLIYFQGTGAADDSGLPNDRFFAVRPEGSVSTLKIQRTERGDSAVYLCASSLKRDRGSNEQFFGPGTRLTVL.

The CDR3 region is CASSHTSGTRYFFSYNEQFF. In DNA, the CDR3 is TGCGCCAGCAGCCATACCTCCGGGACTAGATATTTCTTCTCCTACAATGAGCAGTTCTTC. The chain employs TRBV5-1 and TRBJ2-1; 8 nucleotides line up with TRBD2. This CDR3 has 20 amino acids. From germline, CDR1 is SGHRS and CDR2 YFSETQ. Trimming removed 4 bases from V and 0 bases from J; junction bases left unmatched: 18.

This clonotype appeared many times. The J gene is TRBJ2-3, the V gene TRBV20-1; 7 bases fit TRBD1. The CDR3 covers 15 residues. The trim removed 6 bases at V and 5 bases at J, leaving 14 bases unmatched. Germline-derived CDR1 and CDR2 are DFQATT and SNEGSKA (reference sequence). The CDR3 loop is CSANPGGLIGDTQYF. CDR3 coding DNA: TGCAGTGCCAACCCAGGGGGATTGATAGGAGATACGCAGTATTTT.

V is TRBV29-1 and J is TRBJ2-7; 16 bases line up with TRBD2. The CDR3 contains 20 residues. In germline, CDR1 is SQVTM, CDR2 ANQGSEA. V gave up 8 bases and J gave up 3 bases; unmatched junction bases: 22. CDR3 bases: TGCAGCATCGAGGGACTAGCGGGGGGGCCGCTTCTTTCGGACTACTACGAGCAGTACGTC. Its protein is CSIEGLAGGPLLSDYYEQYV.

The table lists this clonotype with many counts. The chain carries TRBV20-1 and TRBJ2-1; 13 positions agree with TRBD2. Per germline, CDR1 DFQATT and CDR2 SNEGSKA (reference sequence). The CDR3 contains 18 residues. The junction had 13 bases not matched to a gene; V was cut back by 5 bases and J by 3 bases. The CDR3 is CSALPRLAGGGDYNEQFF. The CDR3, as DNA: TGCAGTGCTCTTCCCAGACTAGCGGGGGGAGGTGACTACAATGAGCAGTTCTTC.

At least ten counts were recorded for this clonotype. This chain links TRBV5-1 with TRBJ2-3, with TRBD2 identical over 8 bases. With 0 bases clipped from V and 4 bases from J, the junction kept 7 bases outside the gene matches. Germline V gives CDR1 SGHRS, CDR2 YFSETQ. The CDR3 has 16 residues. Here the CDR3 reads CASSLESGGSSDTQYF. CDR3 DNA: TGCGCCAGCAGCTTGGAGAGCGGGGGTTCGTCAGATACGCAGTATTTT.

Only a few counts were recorded for this clonotype. The chain links TRBV6-6 to TRBJ1-4; unclear D gene. The germline V gene encodes CDR1 MNHNY and CDR2 SVGAGI (reference sequence). Trimming shortened V by 2 bases and J by 10 bases, and 17 bases separated the two germline ends. The CDR3 loop spans 15 amino acids. The CDR3 loop reads CASSYRTTYPGKLFF. The CDR3 nucleotides are TGTGCCAGCAGTTACCGGACGACGTACCCCGGAAAACTGTTTTTT.

The table lists this clonotype with many counts. V and J are TRBV6-4 and TRBJ2-3, with 10 positions matching TRBD2. The CDR3 has 15 amino acids. Per the germline V gene, CDR1 is MRHNA and CDR2 is SNTAGT. The V gene end was trimmed by 3 bases and the J gene end by 4 bases; junction bases not matched to a gene: 4. CDR3 sequence (DNA): TGTGCCAGCAGTGAAAGCGGGGGGGCCTCAGATACGCAGTATTTT. This encodes CASSESGGASDTQYF.

In its sample, this clonotype was seen many times. The chain uses TRBV12-3 or TRBV12-4 and TRBJ2-1; unclear D gene. Trimming removed 7 bases at V and 0 bases at J, with 10 bases between. This CDR3 is 14 amino acids long. CDR3 protein: CASTSRSSYNEQFF. The CDR3 region has the DNA TGTGCCAGCACATCGAGGAGCTCCTACAATGAGCAGTTCTTC.

This clonotype was seen repeatedly, ten times or more. The chain combines TRBV7-3 with TRBJ2-1, with 13 bases aligning to TRBD2. The CDR3 covers 15 residues. Germline values: CDR1 SGHTA, CDR2 FQGTGA. Trimming at V came to 4 bases and at J to 7 bases, leaving 4 bases not matched to a gene. The CDR3 here is CASSSGLAGDNEQFF. In DNA form, the CDR3 reads TGTGCCAGCAGCTCAGGACTAGCGGGGGATAATGAGCAGTTCTTC.

This clonotype came up many times. The chain has TRBV12-3 or TRBV12-4 and TRBJ2-3; D possibly matches TRBD1 or TRBD2 (6 bases each). This CDR3 is built from 13 residues. Trimming removed 5 bases at V and 6 bases at J, with 12 bases between. Here the CDR3 reads CASSPWGADTQYF. Here the CDR3 DNA reads TGTGCCAGCAGTCCCTGGGGGGCCGATACGCAGTATTTT.

Ten or more counts support this clonotype. The genes are TRBV5-1 and TRBJ2-1; no definite D call. The CDR3 sequence is 16 residues long. V lost 4 bases and J 0 bases, leaving 14 bases between the germline ends. Germline CDR1 SGHRS, CDR2 YFSETQ. Here the CDR3 DNA reads TGCGCCAGCAGCCGTGGTTTTGGGAACTCCTACAATGAGCAGTTCTTC. Protein: CASSRGFGNSYNEQFF. Using reference TRBV5-1 and TRBJ2-1 for the parts outside the CDR3, the full variable domain is KAGVTQTPRYLIKTRGQQVTLSCSPISGHRSVSWYQQTPGQGLQFLFEYFSETQRNKGNFPGRFSGRQFSNSRSEMNVSTLELGDSALYLCASSRGFGNSYNEQFFGPGTRLTVL.

The sample holds a few counts of this clonotype. This chain links TRBV5-8 with TRBJ1-1; D not certain. The V end was cut by 2 bases, the J end by 1 base, with 9 bases between. CDR1 and CDR2 from the germline V gene are SGHTS and YDEGEE. This CDR3 has 14 amino acids. The chain's CDR3 is CASSFGVSNTEAFF. Here the CDR3 DNA reads TGTGCCAGCAGCTTCGGGGTCTCGAACACTGAAGCTTTCTTT. The whole variable domain, remainder taken from reference TRBV5-8 and TRBJ1-1, is EAGVTQSPTHLIKTRGQQATLRCSPISGHTSVYWYQQALGLGLQFLLWYDEGEERNRGNFPPRFSGRQFPNYSSELNVNALELEDSALYLCASSFGVSNTEAFFGQGTRLTVV.

In this sample, this clonotype turned up many times. This chain connects TRBV10-3 to TRBJ1-5; possible D gene TRBD1, 5 bases. The V gene's germline CDR1 is ENHRY and CDR2 SYGVKD. V lost 4 bases and J lost 3, with 13 bases in between. The CDR3 is 15 residues long. This CDR3 reads CAISGGLQPNQPQHF. The CDR3 region has the DNA TGTGCCATCAGTGGGGGCCTCCAACCCAATCAGCCCCAGCATTTT.